This TCR beta chain was recovered during a study of cytomegalovirus exposure and HLA in healthy donors. Study-wide points: In a later analysis, a missense DCLRE1C variant was linked to TCR beta V- and J-gene trimming. Presence/absence analyses rested on an assumption that sequencing depth was roughly uniform across donors. Later analysis indicated greater clonal expansion among HLA-associated TCR beta chains than among equally common other chains.

In the case of this clone: Its antigen remains unknown.

Healthy individuals who donated bone marrow served as the donors. The CDR3 sequence is 18 residues long. Germline loops: CDR1 SGHVS, CDR2 FQNEAQ. The V end was cut by 2 bases, the J end by 6 bases, with 25 bases between. PCR primers comprised 60 Vbeta and 13 Jbeta primers. Clones were sequenced by immunoSEQ multiplex PCR, and TCRdb holds only the in-frame ones, with some missing. The top ten hold about 4.4% of the sample, which has about 140,000 clones, approximately 75% seen once. This sequence was found in a man aged 45 to 65 in good health and CMV-seropositive. The material sequenced was PBMCs. The rearrangement links TRBV7-8 to TRBJ1-1; D not certain. In nucleotides, the CDR3 is TGTGCCAGCAGCTTATATTCGAGATTCGTGGAGGCGAGTGCTGAAGCTTTCTTT. It translates to CASSLYSRFVEASAEAFF.